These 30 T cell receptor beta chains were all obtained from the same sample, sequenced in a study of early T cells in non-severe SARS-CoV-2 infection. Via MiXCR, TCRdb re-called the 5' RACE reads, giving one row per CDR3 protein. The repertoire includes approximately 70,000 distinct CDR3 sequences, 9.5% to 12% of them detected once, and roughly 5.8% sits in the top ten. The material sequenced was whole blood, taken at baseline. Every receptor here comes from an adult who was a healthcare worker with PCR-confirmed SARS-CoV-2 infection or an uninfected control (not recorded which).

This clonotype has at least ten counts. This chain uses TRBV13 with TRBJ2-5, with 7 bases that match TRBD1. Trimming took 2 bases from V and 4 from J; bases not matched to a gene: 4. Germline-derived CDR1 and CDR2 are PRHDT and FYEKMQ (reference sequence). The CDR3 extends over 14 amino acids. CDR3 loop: CASSLNRGGETQYF. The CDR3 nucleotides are TGTGCCAGCAGCTTAAACAGGGGTGGAGAGACCCAGTACTTC.

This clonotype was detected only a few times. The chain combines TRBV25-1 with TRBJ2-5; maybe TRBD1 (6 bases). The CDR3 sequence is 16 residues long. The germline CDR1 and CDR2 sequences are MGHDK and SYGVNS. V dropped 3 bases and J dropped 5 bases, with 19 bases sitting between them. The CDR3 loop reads CASSDVGTPVRETQYF. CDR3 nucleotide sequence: TGTGCCAGCAGTGACGTTGGGACACCCGTAAGGGAGACCCAGTACTTC.

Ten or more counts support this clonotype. The CDR3 region is CASSVHRNQPQHF. The CDR3 DNA follows: TGTGCCAGCAGCGTACATCGCAATCAGCCCCAGCATTTT. The chain recombines TRBV9 with TRBJ1-5; no firm D call. Germline V gene sequence: CDR1 SGDLS, CDR2 YYNGEE. This CDR3 region has 13 residues. The V end was cut by 1 base, the J end by 2 bases, with 4 bases between.

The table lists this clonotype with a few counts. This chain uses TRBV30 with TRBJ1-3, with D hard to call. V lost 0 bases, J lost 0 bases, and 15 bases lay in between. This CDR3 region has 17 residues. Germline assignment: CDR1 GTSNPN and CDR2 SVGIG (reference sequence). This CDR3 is CAWSVLRQLISGNTIYF. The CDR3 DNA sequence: TGTGCCTGGAGTGTACTTCGACAACTAATCTCTGGAAACACCATATATTTT.

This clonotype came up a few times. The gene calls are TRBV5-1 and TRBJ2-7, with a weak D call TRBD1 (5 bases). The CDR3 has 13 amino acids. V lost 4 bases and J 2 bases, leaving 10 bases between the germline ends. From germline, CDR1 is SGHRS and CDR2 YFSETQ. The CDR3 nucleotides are TGCGCCAGCAGCCTTGACAGTCCCTACGAGCAGTACTTC. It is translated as CASSLDSPYEQYF.

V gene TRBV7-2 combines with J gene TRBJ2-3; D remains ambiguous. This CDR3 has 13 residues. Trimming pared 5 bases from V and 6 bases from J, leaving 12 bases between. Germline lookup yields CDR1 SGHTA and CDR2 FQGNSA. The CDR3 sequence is CASSTGPPDTQYF. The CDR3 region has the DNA TGTGCCAGCAGCACCGGGCCGCCGGATACGCAGTATTTT.

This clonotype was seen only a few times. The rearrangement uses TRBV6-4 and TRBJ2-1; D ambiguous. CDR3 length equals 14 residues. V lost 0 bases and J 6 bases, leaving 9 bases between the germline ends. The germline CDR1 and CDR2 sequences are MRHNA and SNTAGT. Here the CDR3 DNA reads TGTGCCAGCAGTGACTCCCCCTCAGGCAATGAGCAGTTCTTC. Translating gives CASSDSPSGNEQFF.

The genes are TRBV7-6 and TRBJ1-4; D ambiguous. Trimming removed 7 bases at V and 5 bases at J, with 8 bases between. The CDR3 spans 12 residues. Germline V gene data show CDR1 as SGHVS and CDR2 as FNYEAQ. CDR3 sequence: CASMGVNEKLFF. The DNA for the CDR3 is TGTGCCAGCATGGGCGTGAATGAAAAACTGTTTTTT.

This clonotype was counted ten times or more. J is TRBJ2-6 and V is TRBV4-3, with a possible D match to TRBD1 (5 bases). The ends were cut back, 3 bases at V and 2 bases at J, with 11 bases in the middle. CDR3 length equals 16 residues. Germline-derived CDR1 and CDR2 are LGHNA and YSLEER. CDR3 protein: CASSQVRVAGANVLTF. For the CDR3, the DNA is TGCGCCAGCAGCCAGGTCAGGGTGGCTGGGGCCAACGTCCTGACTTTC.

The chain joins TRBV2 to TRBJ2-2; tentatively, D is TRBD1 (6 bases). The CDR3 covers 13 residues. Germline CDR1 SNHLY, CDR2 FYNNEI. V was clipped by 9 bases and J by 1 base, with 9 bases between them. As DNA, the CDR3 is TGTGCCAGAAGACAGGAGAACACCGGGGAGCTGTTTTTT. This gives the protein CARRQENTGELFF.

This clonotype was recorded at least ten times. CDR3 DNA: TGTGCCAGCAGCGAAGGTCCCAGGGCCAACTATGGCTACACCTTC. It codes for CASSEGPRANYGYTF. V is TRBV7-9 and J is TRBJ1-2, with TRBD1 as a possible D gene (5 bases). Germline lookup yields CDR1 SEHNR and CDR2 FQNEAQ (reference sequence). CDR3 length: 15 amino acids. V lost 5 bases and J lost 2, with 15 bases in between.

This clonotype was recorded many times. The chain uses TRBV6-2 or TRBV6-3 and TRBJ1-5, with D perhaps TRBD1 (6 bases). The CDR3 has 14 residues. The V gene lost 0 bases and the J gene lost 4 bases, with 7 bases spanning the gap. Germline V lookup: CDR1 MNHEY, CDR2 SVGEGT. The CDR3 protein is CASSYSTGNQPQHF. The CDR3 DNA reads TGTGCCAGCAGTTACTCCACAGGGAATCAGCCCCAGCATTTT.

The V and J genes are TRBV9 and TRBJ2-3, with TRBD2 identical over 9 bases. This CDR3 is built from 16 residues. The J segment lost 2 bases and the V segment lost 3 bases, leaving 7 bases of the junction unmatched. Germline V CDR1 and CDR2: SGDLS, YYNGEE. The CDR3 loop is CASSGGLAGFTDTQYF. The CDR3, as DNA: TGTGCCAGCAGCGGGGGACTAGCCGGGTTCACAGATACGCAGTATTTT.

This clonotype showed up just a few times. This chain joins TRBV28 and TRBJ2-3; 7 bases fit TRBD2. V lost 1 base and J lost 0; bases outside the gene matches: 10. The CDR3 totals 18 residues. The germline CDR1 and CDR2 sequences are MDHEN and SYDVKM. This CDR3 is CASSLSGRWGASTDTQYF. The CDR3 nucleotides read TGTGCCAGCAGTTTATCCGGGAGGTGGGGAGCTAGCACAGATACGCAGTATTTT.

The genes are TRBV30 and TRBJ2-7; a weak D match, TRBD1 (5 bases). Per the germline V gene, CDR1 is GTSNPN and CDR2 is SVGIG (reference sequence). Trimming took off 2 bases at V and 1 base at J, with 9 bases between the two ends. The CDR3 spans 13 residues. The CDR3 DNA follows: TGTGCCTGGAGTCGACAGAGGTCCTACGAGCAGTACTTC. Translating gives CAWSRQRSYEQYF. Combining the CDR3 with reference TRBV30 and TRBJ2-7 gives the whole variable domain SQTIHQWPATLVQPVGSPLSLECTVEGTSNPNLYWYRQAAGRGLQLLFYSVGIGQISSEVPQNLSASRPQDRQFILSSKKLLLSDSGFYLCAWSRQRSYEQYFGPGTRLTVT.

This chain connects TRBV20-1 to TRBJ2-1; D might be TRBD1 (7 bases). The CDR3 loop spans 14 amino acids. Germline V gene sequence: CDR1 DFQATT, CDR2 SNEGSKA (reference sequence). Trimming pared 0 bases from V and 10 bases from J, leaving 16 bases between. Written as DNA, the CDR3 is TGCAGTGCTAGAGATCACAATGGAGGGGGCGAGCAGTTCTTC. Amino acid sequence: CSARDHNGGGEQFF.

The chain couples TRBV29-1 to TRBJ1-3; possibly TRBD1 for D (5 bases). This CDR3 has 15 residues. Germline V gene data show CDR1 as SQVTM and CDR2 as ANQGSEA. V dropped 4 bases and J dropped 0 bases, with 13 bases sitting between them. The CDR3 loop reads CSVAGGTVSGNTIYF. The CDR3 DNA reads TGCAGCGTTGCTGGGGGGACCGTCTCTGGAAACACCATATATTTT.

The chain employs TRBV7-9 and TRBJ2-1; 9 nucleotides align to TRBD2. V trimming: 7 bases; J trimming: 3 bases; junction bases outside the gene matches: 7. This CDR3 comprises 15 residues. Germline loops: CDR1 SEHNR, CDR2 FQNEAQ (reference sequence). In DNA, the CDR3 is TGTGCCAGCAAGACCGGGACTAGCATCTACAATGAGCAGTTCTTC. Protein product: CASKTGTSIYNEQFF.

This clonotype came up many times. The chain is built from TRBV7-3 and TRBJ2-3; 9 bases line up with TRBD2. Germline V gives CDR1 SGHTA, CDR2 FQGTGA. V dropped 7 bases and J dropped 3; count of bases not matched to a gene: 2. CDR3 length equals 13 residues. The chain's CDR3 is CASKLAGTDTQYF. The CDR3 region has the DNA TGTGCCAGCAAGCTAGCGGGAACAGATACGCAGTATTTT.

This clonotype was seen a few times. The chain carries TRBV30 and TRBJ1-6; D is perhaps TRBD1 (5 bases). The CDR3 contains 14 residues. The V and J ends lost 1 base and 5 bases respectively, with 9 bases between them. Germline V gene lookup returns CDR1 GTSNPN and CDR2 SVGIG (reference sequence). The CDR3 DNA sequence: TGTGCCTGGAGTGAGGGACGGGATAATTCACCCCTCCACTTT. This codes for CAWSEGRDNSPLHF.

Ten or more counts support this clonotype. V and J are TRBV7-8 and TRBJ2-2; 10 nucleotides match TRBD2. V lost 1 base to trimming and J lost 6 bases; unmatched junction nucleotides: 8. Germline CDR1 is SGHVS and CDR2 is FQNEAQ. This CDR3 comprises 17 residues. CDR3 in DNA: TGTGCCAGCAGCTTAGTCCAGCTAGCGGGAGTCGCCGGGGAGCTGTTTTTT. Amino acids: CASSLVQLAGVAGELFF.

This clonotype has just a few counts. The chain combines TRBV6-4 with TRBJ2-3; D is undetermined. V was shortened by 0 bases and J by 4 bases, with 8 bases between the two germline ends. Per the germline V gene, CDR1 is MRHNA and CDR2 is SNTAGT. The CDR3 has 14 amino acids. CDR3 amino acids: CASSDSEVSDTQYF. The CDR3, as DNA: TGTGCCAGCAGTGACTCGGAAGTTTCAGATACGCAGTATTTT.

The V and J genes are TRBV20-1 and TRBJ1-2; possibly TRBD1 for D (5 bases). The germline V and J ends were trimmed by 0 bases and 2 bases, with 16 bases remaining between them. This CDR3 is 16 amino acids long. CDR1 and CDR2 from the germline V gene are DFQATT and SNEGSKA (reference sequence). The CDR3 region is CSARDPLLRDNYGYTF. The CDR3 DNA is TGCAGTGCTAGAGATCCCCTCCTCCGGGACAACTATGGCTACACCTTC.

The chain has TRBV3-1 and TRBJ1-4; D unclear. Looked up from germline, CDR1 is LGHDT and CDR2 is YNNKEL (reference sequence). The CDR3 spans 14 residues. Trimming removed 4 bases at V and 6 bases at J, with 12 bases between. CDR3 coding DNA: TGTGCCAGCAGCCCTCAAGGGTTAGATGAAAAACTGTTTTTT. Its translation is CASSPQGLDEKLFF.

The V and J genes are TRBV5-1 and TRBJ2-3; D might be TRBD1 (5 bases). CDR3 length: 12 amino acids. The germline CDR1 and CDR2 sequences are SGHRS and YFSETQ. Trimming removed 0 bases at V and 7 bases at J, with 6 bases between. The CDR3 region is CASSLEGHTQYF. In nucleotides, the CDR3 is TGCGCCAGCAGCTTGGAGGGGCATACGCAGTATTTT.

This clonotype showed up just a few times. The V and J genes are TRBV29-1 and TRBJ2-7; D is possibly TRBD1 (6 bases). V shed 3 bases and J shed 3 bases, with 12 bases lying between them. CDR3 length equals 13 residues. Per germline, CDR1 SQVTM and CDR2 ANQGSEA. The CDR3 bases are TGCAGCGTTGACTACGGACAGAGCTACGAGCAGTACTTC. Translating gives CSVDYGQSYEQYF.

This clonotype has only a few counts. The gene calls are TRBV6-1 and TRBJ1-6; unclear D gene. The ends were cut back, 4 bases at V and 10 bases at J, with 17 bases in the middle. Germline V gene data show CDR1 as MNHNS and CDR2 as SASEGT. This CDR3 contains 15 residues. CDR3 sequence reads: CASSGDRARGSPLHF. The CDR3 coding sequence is TGTGCCAGCAGTGGCGACCGGGCCCGAGGGTCACCCCTCCACTTT.

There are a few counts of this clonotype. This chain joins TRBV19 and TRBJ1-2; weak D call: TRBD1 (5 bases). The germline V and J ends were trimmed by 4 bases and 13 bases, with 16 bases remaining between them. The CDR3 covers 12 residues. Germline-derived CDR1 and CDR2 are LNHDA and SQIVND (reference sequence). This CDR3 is CASSTRTSLPTF. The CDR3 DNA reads TGTGCCAGTAGTACCCGGACATCTCTCCCCACCTTC. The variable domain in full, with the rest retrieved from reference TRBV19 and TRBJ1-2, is DGGITQSPKYLFRKEGQNVTLSCEQNLNHDAMYWYRQDPGQGLRLIYYSQIVNDFQKGDIAEGYSVSREKKESFPLTVTSAQKNPTAFYLCASSTRTSLPTFGSGTRLTVV.

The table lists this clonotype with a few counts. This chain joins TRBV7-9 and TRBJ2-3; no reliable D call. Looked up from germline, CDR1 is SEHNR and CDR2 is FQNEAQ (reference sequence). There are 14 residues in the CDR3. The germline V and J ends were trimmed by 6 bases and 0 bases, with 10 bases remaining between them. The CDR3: CASRDPQSTDTQYF. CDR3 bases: TGTGCCAGCAGAGACCCCCAGAGCACAGATACGCAGTATTTT.

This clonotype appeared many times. The CDR3 reads CASSQGLYNEQFF. The CDR3 region has the DNA TGCGCCAGCAGCCAGGGTTTATACAATGAGCAGTTCTTC. The V and J genes are TRBV4-3 and TRBJ2-1; no clear D gene. V was clipped by 3 bases and J by 4 bases, with 7 bases between them. CDR3 size: 13 residues. The germline CDR1 and CDR2 sequences are LGHNA and YSLEER.